These T cell receptor beta chains were read from a single sample in a study of graft-versus-host responses after intestinal transplantation. Their antigens remain unidentified. Clones were sequenced by immunoSEQ multiplex PCR, and TCRdb holds only the in-frame ones, with some missing. In the table there are about 51,000 clones, more than 70% of which are singletons. The sequences come from unstimulated CD4+ T cells sorted from spleen or lymph node cells, collected before transplant. These receptors came from a human donor who was the organ donor for an intestinal transplant. CDR3s include the opening cysteine and the closing phenylalanine or tryptophan. The D gene is left open where the match is weak. Clone size is shown for a subset of rows, as once, few, many or a class of expanded clone.

size: .
V: TRBV6-6
D: .
J: TRBJ1-4
DNA: TGTGCCAGCAGCACAGGGCGTACGGACGGAGATGAAAAACTGTTTTTT
CDR3: CASSTGRTDGDEKLFF

size: .
V: TRBV4-1
D: .
J: TRBJ1-3
DNA: TGCGCCAGCAGCCAGGAGACAGCTACTCTCTCTGGAAACACCATATATTTT
CDR3: CASSQETATLSGNTIYF

size: .
V: TRBV9
D: .
J: TRBJ1-2
DNA: TGTGCCAGCAGCGGCGACTATGGCTACACCTTC
CDR3: CASSGDYGYTF

size: .
V: TRBV2
D: TRBD2
J: TRBJ2-1
DNA: TGTGCCAGCAGTTCCTTAACTAGCGGGAGGGCCAATGAGCAGTTCTTC
CDR3: CASSSLTSGRANEQFF

size: .
V: TRBV11-3
D: .
J: TRBJ2-7
DNA: TGTGCCAGCAGCTTATCAACAGGGCCCTCCCGCGAGCAGTACTTC
CDR3: CASSLSTGPSREQYF

size: .
V: TRBV6-1
D: TRBD1
J: TRBJ1-5
DNA: TGTGCCAGCAGGGGGACAGGGGCATCGGGTCAGCCCCAGCATTTT
CDR3: CASRGTGASGQPQHF

size: .
V: TRBV28
D: TRBD1
J: TRBJ2-7
DNA: TGTGCCAGCAGTCGTCCCGGGACAGGGAAACAGTACTTC
CDR3: CASSRPGTGKQYF

size: once
V: TRBV28
D: .
J: TRBJ1-2
DNA: TGTGCCAGCAGTCCCTCGGGAATCTATGGCTACACCTTC
CDR3: CASSPSGIYGYTF

size: .
V: TRBV5-4
D: .
J: TRBJ2-4
DNA: TGTGCCAGCAGCGCCGGGTCTCAAAACATTCAGTACTTC
CDR3: CASSAGSQNIQYF

size: few
V: TRBV5-6
D: TRBD1
J: TRBJ2-7
DNA: TGTGCCAGCAGCCAAGTCCGGGACAGCACCTACGAGCAGTACTTC
CDR3: CASSQVRDSTYEQYF

size: .
V: TRBV5-1
D: TRBD1
J: TRBJ1-4
DNA: TGCGCCAGCACCACAGGGGGTGAAAAACTGTTTTTT
CDR3: CASTTGGEKLFF

size: once
V: TRBV20-1
D: .
J: TRBJ2-7
DNA: TGCAGTGCTAGGACTAGTTTCGAGCAGTACTTC
CDR3: CSARTSFEQYF

size: .
V: TRBV5-1
D: TRBD2
J: TRBJ2-5
DNA: TGCGCCAGCAGCTCGGGAGGACTAGCGGGATCGGGGACCCAGTACTTC
CDR3: CASSSGGLAGSGTQYF

size: .
V: TRBV28
D: .
J: TRBJ2-2
DNA: TGTGCCAGCAGGACTAACACCGGGGAGCTGTTTTTT
CDR3: CASRTNTGELFF

size: .
V: TRBV7-3
D: TRBD1
J: TRBJ1-6
DNA: TGTGCCAGCAGCACCGGGACAGTGGGATCACCCCTCCACTTT
CDR3: CASSTGTVGSPLHF

size: few
V: TRBV28
D: .
J: TRBJ1-5
DNA: TGTGCCAGCATTGGTGGCAGGGGTTATCAGCCCCAGCATTTT
CDR3: CASIGGRGYQPQHF

size: .
V: TRBV9
D: TRBD2
J: TRBJ2-2
DNA: TGTGCCAGCAGCGTAGCTAGCGGGAACACCGGGGAGCTGTTTTTT
CDR3: CASSVASGNTGELFF

size: few
V: TRBV7-9
D: TRBD2
J: TRBJ2-2
DNA: TGTGCCAGCAGCTTACCAACATCCGGGGGGACCGGGGAGCTGTTTTTT
CDR3: CASSLPTSGGTGELFF

size: .
V: TRBV28
D: .
J: TRBJ1-5
DNA: TGTGCCAGCAGTCGACCCGCGGGGGCAAGCAATCAGCCCCAGCATTTT
CDR3: CASSRPAGASNQPQHF

size: .
V: TRBV6-1
D: TRBD1
J: TRBJ2-2
DNA: TGTGCCAGCAGTGCCGGGACAGGGACGAACACCGGGGAGCTGTTTTTT
CDR3: CASSAGTGTNTGELFF

size: few
V: TRBV19
D: TRBD2
J: TRBJ2-1
DNA: TGTGCCCTTCTCCTAGCGGGACAAGTGACGTTCTTC
CDR3: CALLLAGQVTFF

size: .
V: TRBV5-8
D: .
J: TRBJ1-5
DNA: TGTGCCAGCAGCATCCTTCATTACAGGGAGGGTTACAATCAGCCCCAGCATTTT
CDR3: CASSILHYREGYNQPQHF

size: once
V: TRBV9
D: .
J: TRBJ2-1
DNA: TGTGCCAGCAGCGTAGGCCCGACAGAAGTATACAATGAGCAGTTCTTC
CDR3: CASSVGPTEVYNEQFF

size: few
V: TRBV15
D: .
J: TRBJ1-2
DNA: TGTGCCACCAGCAGAGCCAGGAACTATGGCTACACCTTC
CDR3: CATSRARNYGYTF

size: .
V: TRBV18
D: .
J: TRBJ1-1
DNA: TGTGCCAGCTCACCAGGACTTGGCACTGAAGCTTTCTTT
CDR3: CASSPGLGTEAFF

size: .
V: TRBV4-2
D: TRBD2
J: TRBJ2-1
DNA: TGTGCCAGCAGCCAGGCAGCGGGAGCCAGTGAGCAGTTCTTC
CDR3: CASSQAAGASEQFF

size: .
V: TRBV21-1
D: .
J: TRBJ2-2
DNA: TGTGCCAGCCTACAAGGGATACTAGCGGGGAACACCGGGGAGCTGTTTTTT
CDR3: CASLQGILAGNTGELFF

size: .
V: TRBV29-1
D: .
J: TRBJ2-6
DNA: TGCAGCGCCGAGAGTCCTCTGGGGGCCAACGTCCTGACTTTC
CDR3: CSAESPLGANVLTF

size: few
V: TRBV19
D: .
J: TRBJ1-5
DNA: TGTGCCATCTTCGATCAGCCCCAGCATTTT
CDR3: CAIFDQPQHF

size: few
V: TRBV25-1
D: .
J: TRBJ1-1
DNA: TGTGCCAGCAGTGTTGAGGGAAACACTGAAGCTTTCTTT
CDR3: CASSVEGNTEAFF

size: .
V: TRBV5-4
D: .
J: TRBJ2-2
DNA: TGTGCCAGCACCCTGGGGGGAGGTCGCACCGGGGAGCTGTTTTTT
CDR3: CASTLGGGRTGELFF

size: .
V: TRBV7-9
D: .
J: TRBJ2-7
DNA: TGTGCCAGCAGCGAAAGGACTGATCAAACCTACGAGCAGTACTTC
CDR3: CASSERTDQTYEQYF

size: .
V: TRBV7-2
D: TRBD1
J: TRBJ1-1
DNA: TGTGCCAGCAGCTTAGAAGGGGGCGGTACTGAAGCTTTCTTT
CDR3: CASSLEGGGTEAFF

size: .
V: TRBV30
D: .
J: TRBJ2-5
DNA: TGTGCCTGGAGCCTCAGTAAAGAGACCCAGTACTTC
CDR3: CAWSLSKETQYF

size: .
V: TRBV4-3
D: TRBD2
J: TRBJ2-1
DNA: TGCGCCAGCAGCCAAGATTGGGGGGACGGCGGGAGAGGCTACAATGAGCAGTTCTTC
CDR3: CASSQDWGDGGRGYNEQFF

size: once
V: TRBV5-4
D: .
J: TRBJ1-1
DNA: TGTGCCAGCAGCTTGGGCCTAGTTGTGGGCACTGAAGCTTTCTTT
CDR3: CASSLGLVVGTEAFF

size: .
V: TRBV29-1
D: .
J: TRBJ1-2
DNA: TGCAGCGCTAGAGCTGGAACTTTAAACTATGGCTACACCTTC
CDR3: CSARAGTLNYGYTF

size: once
V: TRBV27
D: .
J: TRBJ1-4
DNA: TGTGCCAGCAGTTTAATCGGGGTAGATGAAAAACTGTTTTTT
CDR3: CASSLIGVDEKLFF

size: .
V: TRBV4-1
D: TRBD1
J: TRBJ1-2
DNA: TGCGCCAGCAGCCAAGTAAGGGACAGAACCAACTATGGCTACACCTTC
CDR3: CASSQVRDRTNYGYTF